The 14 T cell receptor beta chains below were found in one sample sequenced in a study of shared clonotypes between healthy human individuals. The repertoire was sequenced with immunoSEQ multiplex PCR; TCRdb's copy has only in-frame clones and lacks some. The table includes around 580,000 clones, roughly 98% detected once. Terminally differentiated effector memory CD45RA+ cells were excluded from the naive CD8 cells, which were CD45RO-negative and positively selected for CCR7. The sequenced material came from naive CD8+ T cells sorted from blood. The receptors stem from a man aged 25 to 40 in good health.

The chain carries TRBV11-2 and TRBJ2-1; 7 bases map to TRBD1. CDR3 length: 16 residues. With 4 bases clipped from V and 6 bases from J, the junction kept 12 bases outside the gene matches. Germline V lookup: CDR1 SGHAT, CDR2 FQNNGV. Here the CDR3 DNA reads TGTGCCAGCAGCTCATACGGGACAGAAACAGGCAATGAGCAGTTCTTC. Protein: CASSSYGTETGNEQFF.

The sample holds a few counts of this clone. For the CDR3, the DNA is TGTGCCAGCAGTCGTACTGGGACAGCGAACTATGGCTACACCTTC. Protein sequence: CASSRTGTANYGYTF. The J gene is TRBJ1-2, the V gene TRBV28, with 7 bases that match TRBD1. Per germline, CDR1 MDHEN and CDR2 SYDVKM. The ends lost 5 bases at V and 2 bases at J; junction bases unmatched: 8. CDR3 length: 15 amino acids.

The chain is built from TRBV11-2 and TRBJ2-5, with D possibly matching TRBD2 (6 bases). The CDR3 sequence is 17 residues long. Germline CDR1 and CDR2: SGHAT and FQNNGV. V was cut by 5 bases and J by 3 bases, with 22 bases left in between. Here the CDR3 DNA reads TGTGCCAGCAGCCCCCGACGGTGGCTAGCGACGGAAGAGACCCAGTACTTC. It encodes CASSPRRWLATEETQYF.

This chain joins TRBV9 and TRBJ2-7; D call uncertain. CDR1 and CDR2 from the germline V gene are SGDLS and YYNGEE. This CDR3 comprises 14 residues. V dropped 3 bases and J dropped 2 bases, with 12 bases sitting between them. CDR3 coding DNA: TGTGCCAGCAGCGCCGACCTAAGAGCCTACGAGCAGTACTTC. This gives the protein CASSADLRAYEQYF. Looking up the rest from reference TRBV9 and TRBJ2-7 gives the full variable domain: DSGVTQTPKHLITATGQRVTLRCSPRSGDLSVYWYQQSLDQGLQFLIQYYNGEERAKGNILERFSAQQFPDLHSELNLSSLELGDSALYFCASSADLRAYEQYFGPGTRLTVT.

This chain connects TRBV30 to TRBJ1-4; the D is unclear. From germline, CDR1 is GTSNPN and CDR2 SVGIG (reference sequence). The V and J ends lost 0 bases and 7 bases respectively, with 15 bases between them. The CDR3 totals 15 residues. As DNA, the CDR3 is TGTGCCTGGAGTGTAAAAGGAGAAAGAGGTGAAAAACTGTTTTTT. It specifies CAWSVKGERGEKLFF.

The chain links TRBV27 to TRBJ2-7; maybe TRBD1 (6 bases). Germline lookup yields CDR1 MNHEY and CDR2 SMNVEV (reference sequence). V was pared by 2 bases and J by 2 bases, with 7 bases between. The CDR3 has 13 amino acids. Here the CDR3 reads CASSLQGTYEQYF. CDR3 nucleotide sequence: TGTGCCAGCAGTTTACAGGGGACCTACGAGCAGTACTTC.

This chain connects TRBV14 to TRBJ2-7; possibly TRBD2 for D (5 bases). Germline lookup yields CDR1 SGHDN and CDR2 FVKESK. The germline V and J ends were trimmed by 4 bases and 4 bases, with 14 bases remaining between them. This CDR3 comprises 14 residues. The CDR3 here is CASSRRGWDYEQYF. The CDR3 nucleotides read TGTGCCAGCAGCCGCCGGGGATGGGATTACGAGCAGTACTTC.

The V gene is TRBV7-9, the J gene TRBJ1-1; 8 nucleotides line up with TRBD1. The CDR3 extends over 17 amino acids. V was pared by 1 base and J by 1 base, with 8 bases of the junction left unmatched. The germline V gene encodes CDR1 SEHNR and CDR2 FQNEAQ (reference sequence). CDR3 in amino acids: CASSLGELGQGNTEAFF. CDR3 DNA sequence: TGTGCCAGCAGCTTAGGGGAACTAGGACAGGGGAACACTGAAGCTTTCTTT.

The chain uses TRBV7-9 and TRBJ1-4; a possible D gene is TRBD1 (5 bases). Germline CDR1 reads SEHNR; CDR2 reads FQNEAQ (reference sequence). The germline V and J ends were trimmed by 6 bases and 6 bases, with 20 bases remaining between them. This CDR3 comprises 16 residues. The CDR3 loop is CASRPSNGASDEKLFF. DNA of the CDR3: TGTGCCAGCAGACCATCCAACGGGGCGTCAGATGAAAAACTGTTTTTT.

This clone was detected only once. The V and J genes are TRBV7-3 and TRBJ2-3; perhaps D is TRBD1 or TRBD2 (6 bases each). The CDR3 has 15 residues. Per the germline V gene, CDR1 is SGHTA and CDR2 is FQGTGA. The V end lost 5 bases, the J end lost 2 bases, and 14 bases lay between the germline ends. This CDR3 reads CASSPLGGYTDTQYF. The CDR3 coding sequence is TGTGCCAGCAGCCCCCTGGGGGGCTACACAGATACGCAGTATTTT.

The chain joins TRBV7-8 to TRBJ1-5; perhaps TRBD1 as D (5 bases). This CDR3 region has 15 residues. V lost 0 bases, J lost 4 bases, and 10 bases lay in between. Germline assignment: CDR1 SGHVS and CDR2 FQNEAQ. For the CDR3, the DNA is TGTGCCAGCAGCTTAGCGATCGGGGCTAATCAGCCCCAGCATTTT. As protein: CASSLAIGANQPQHF.

The CDR3 region is CATARREMNTEAFF. DNA of the CDR3: TGTGCCACCGCCCGTAGAGAAATGAACACTGAAGCTTTCTTT. The gene calls are TRBV28 and TRBJ1-1; no firm D call. In germline, CDR1 is MDHEN, CDR2 SYDVKM. The CDR3 consists of 14 residues. V lost 10 bases and J 0 bases, leaving 15 bases between the germline ends.

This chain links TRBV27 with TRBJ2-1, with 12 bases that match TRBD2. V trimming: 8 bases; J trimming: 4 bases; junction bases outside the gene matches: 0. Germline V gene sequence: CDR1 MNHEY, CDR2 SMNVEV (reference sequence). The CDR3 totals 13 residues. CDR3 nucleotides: TGTGCCAGCGGACTAGCGGGATACAATGAGCAGTTCTTC. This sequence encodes CASGLAGYNEQFF.

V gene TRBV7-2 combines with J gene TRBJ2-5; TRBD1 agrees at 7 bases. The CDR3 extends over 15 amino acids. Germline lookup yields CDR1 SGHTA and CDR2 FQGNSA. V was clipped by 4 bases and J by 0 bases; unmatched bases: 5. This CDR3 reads CASSYYRGYQETQYF. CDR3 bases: TGTGCCAGCAGCTATTACAGGGGCTACCAAGAGACCCAGTACTTC.